The 18 T cell receptor beta chains in this list originate from one sample, sequenced in a study of beta chain features in type 1 diabetes. Expressed TCRB transcripts were sequenced because the isolated RNA had all been reverse transcribed beforehand. Only in-frame clones appear in the TCRdb table, and some are missing; sequencing was by immunoSEQ multiplex PCR. Among hundreds of thousands of clones listed, about 17% were seen once. The sequencing input was naive CD4+ T cells from blood. The receptor set was obtained from a woman between 18 and 29 years old in good health.

The chain joins TRBV5-1 to TRBJ2-3; possibly TRBD1 for D (6 bases). Between the trimmed V and J ends, which lost 4 bases and 2 bases, there was a span of 14 bases. CDR3 length: 15 amino acids. The germline V gene has CDR1 SGHRS and CDR2 YFSETQ. DNA for the CDR3: TGCGCCAGCAGCCCGCCGGACAGCTACACAGATACGCAGTATTTT. This codes for CASSPPDSYTDTQYF.

The gene calls are TRBV25-1 and TRBJ2-7; possible D gene TRBD1, 7 bases. CDR3 length: 14 residues. Trimming left V 1 base short and J 7 bases short, with 14 bases between. Looked up from germline, CDR1 is MGHDK and CDR2 is SYGVNS. CDR3 region: CASSESAGTVEQYF. The CDR3 DNA sequence: TGTGCCAGCAGTGAATCGGCGGGGACAGTTGAGCAGTACTTC.

The chain recombines TRBV7-3 with TRBJ2-1, with D possibly TRBD1 on 6 matching bases. Trimming removed 2 bases from V and 9 bases from J, with 8 bases in between. Germline CDR1 is SGHTA and CDR2 is FQGTGA. This CDR3 comprises 12 residues. The chain's CDR3 is CASSLSTGEQFF. CDR3 bases: TGTGCCAGCAGCTTATCGACAGGTGAGCAGTTCTTC.

The rearrangement joins TRBV7-2 to TRBJ2-5; TRBD1 or TRBD2 may be the D gene (6 bases each). The CDR3 sequence is 14 residues long. V lost 2 bases and J 5 bases, leaving 12 bases between the germline ends. From germline, CDR1 is SGHTA and CDR2 FQGNSA. DNA for the CDR3: TGTGCCAGCAGCTTACCGGGGGCGCGGGAGACCCAGTACTTC. The encoded protein is CASSLPGARETQYF.

The chain links TRBV27 to TRBJ2-5; 8 bases are a match to TRBD1. CDR3 size: 14 residues. Germline V gene sequence: CDR1 MNHEY, CDR2 SMNVEV (reference sequence). V lost 4 bases and J lost 6; bases outside the gene matches: 7. CDR3: CASSSTGAVKTQYF. The DNA for the CDR3 is TGTGCCAGCAGTTCGACAGGGGCTGTGAAGACCCAGTACTTC.

The gene calls are TRBV19 and TRBJ2-5; tentative D call: TRBD1 (6 bases). The germline V gene has CDR1 LNHDA and CDR2 SQIVND (reference sequence). There are 16 residues in the CDR3. V was shortened by 4 bases and J by 0 bases, with 15 bases between the two germline ends. The CDR3 bases are TGTGCCAGTAGTACGTACGTCAGGGGAAACCAAGAGACCCAGTACTTC. Translated: CASSTYVRGNQETQYF.

This clone has a handful of counts. The chain uses TRBV5-1 and TRBJ2-1; D remains unclear. Trimming took off 0 bases at V and 5 bases at J, with 12 bases between the two ends. CDR3 length: 15 amino acids. CDR1 is SGHRS, CDR2 YFSETQ, per germline. The CDR3, as DNA: TGCGCCAGCAGCTTGGGGCAGAGAGAAAACAATGAGCAGTTCTTC. This codes for CASSLGQRENNEQFF.

This clone was picked up a small number of times. V usage is TRBV5-1 and J usage is TRBJ2-7; D possibly corresponds to TRBD1 (6 bases). Deletions cut 2 bases from V and 2 bases from J, with 14 bases between. CDR3 length: 15 residues. Germline assignment: CDR1 SGHRS and CDR2 YFSETQ. CDR3 DNA: TGCGCCAGCAGCTTAGCCACGGGACAACCCTACGAGCAGTACTTC. This codes for CASSLATGQPYEQYF.

This chain uses TRBV27 with TRBJ2-7; the match to TRBD1 covers 8 bases. The CDR3 sequence is 14 residues long. Trimming cost V 2 bases and J 5 bases; bases outside gene matches: 5. Germline V gene lookup returns CDR1 MNHEY and CDR2 SMNVEV (reference sequence). CDR3 coding DNA: TGTGCCAGCAGTTTACCCGGACAGGGCCACGAGCAGTACTTC. Its protein is CASSLPGQGHEQYF.

This clone was counted a few times. This chain links TRBV28 with TRBJ1-4; D may be TRBD1 (5 bases). The CDR3 is made up of 14 amino acids. Per germline, CDR1 MDHEN and CDR2 SYDVKM. V lost 5 bases and J 5 bases, leaving 12 bases between the germline ends. DNA for the CDR3: TGTGCCAGCAGTCCTGTAGGGGAAAATGAAAAACTGTTTTTT. Translated, it gives CASSPVGENEKLFF.

The table lists this clone with a few counts. The V call is TRBV10-3, the J call TRBJ1-4, with 9 bases aligning to TRBD1. This CDR3 has 13 amino acids. V lost 10 bases and J lost 4; bases outside the gene matches: 4. The germline CDR1 and CDR2 sequences are ENHRY and SYGVKD. CDR3 DNA: TGTGCCACCCAGGGACAGGGTAATGAAAAACTGTTTTTT. It specifies CATQGQGNEKLFF.

This clone has a handful of counts. The V gene is TRBV4-2, the J gene TRBJ2-1; TRBD2 aligns across 14 bases. V lost 4 bases and J lost 9; bases outside the gene matches: 14. Germline values: CDR1 LGHNA, CDR2 YNFKEQ. The CDR3 is 18 amino acids. The CDR3 protein is CASSRLGGTSGSPVEQFF. CDR3 nucleotides: TGTGCCAGCAGCCGACTTGGCGGGACTAGCGGGAGTCCCGTTGAGCAGTTCTTC.

This clone has just a few counts. This CDR3 is also generated by other DNA sequences in the sample. The chain recombines TRBV7-9 with TRBJ2-2, with 8 bases aligning to TRBD1. The V gene end was trimmed by 3 bases and the J gene end by 6 bases; junction bases not matched to a gene: 0. Per germline, CDR1 SEHNR and CDR2 FQNEAQ (reference sequence). The length of the CDR3 is 13 residues. The CDR3: CASSLTGAGELFF. CDR3 nucleotides: TGTGCCAGCAGCTTGACAGGGGCCGGGGAGCTGTTTTTT. Looking up the rest from reference TRBV7-9 and TRBJ2-2 gives the full variable domain: DTGVSQNPRHKITKRGQNVTFRCDPISEHNRLYWYRQTLGQGPEFLTYFQNEAQLEKSRLLSDRFSAERPKGSFSTLEIQRTEQGDSAMYLCASSLTGAGELFFGEGSRLTVL.

On this clone: One end of the junction is discordant with germline, which a read error may explain. The chain employs TRBV28 and TRBJ2-1; D may be TRBD2 (6 bases). Germline CDR1 reads MDHEN; CDR2 reads SYDVKM. This CDR3 has 15 residues. CDR3 nucleotide sequence: TGTGCCAGCAGTTTAGCGGGAAGACCCTATAATGAGCAGTTCTTC. It encodes CASSLAGRPYNEQFF.

The chain joins TRBV28 to TRBJ1-1, with D tentatively TRBD1 (5 bases). The CDR3 consists of 18 residues. Germline V lookup: CDR1 MDHEN, CDR2 SYDVKM. The ends were cut back, 4 bases at V and 3 bases at J, with 24 bases in the middle. The CDR3 coding sequence is TGTGCCAGCAGTTGGGGGTCGGGGTCTTACCTTGTGGACACTGAAGCTTTCTTT. This codes for CASSWGSGSYLVDTEAFF.

This clone was picked up a small number of times. This sequence joins TRBV5-1 and TRBJ2-5; 7 nucleotides agree with TRBD2. Germline V CDR1 and CDR2: SGHRS, YFSETQ. The length of the CDR3 is 17 residues. Germline trimming cut 4 bases from V and 2 bases from J; bases unmatched to any gene: 14. DNA of the CDR3: TGCGCCAGCAGCCGCGACGGGGGTCTAGCGGCACAAGAGACCCAGTACTTC. Amino acids: CASSRDGGLAAQETQYF.

The rearrangement uses TRBV4-3 and TRBJ2-3, with 9 nucleotides matching TRBD2. This CDR3 region has 20 residues. Germline V lookup: CDR1 LGHNA, CDR2 YSLEER. V shed 5 bases, J shed 6 bases, and the junction held 24 bases outside the gene matches. CDR3 amino acids: CASSSRRWLGASGEEDTQYF. The CDR3 DNA sequence: TGCGCCAGCAGCTCCCGTCGGTGGCTGGGGGCTAGCGGGGAAGAGGATACGCAGTATTTT.

This clone was detected only a few times. V and J are TRBV7-9 and TRBJ1-2; tentative D call: TRBD1 (5 bases). The V end lost 7 bases, the J end lost 13 bases, and 16 bases lay between the germline ends. This CDR3 has 11 residues. Looked up from germline, CDR1 is SEHNR and CDR2 is FQNEAQ (reference sequence). The chain's CDR3 is CASNPRDDFTF. In nucleotides, the CDR3 is TGTGCCAGCAACCCTAGGGACGACTTCACCTTC.